This T cell receptor (beta chain) derives from a study of blood T cell repertoires in COVID-19. Study in general: Samples of COVID-19 (acute and convalescent) were obtained from the United States, Italy and Spain. The analysed material was cDNA or gDNA that came from T cells, B-cell-depleted T cells, or PBMCs.

CDR1 is SGDLS, CDR2 YYNGEE, per germline. Trimming cost V 4 bases and J 6 bases, with 11 bases left between them. This CDR3 has 12 residues. Per the original methods: Researchers report that nucleated cell counts were estimated from reference gene primer amplification. Sequenced by immunoSEQ multiplex PCR; TCRdb stores in-frame clones only, minus some. From that table come the V and J calls and clone size; the DNA was used to work out D and trimming. The repertoire holds 100,000 to 150,000 clones, with around nine tenths as singletons. The chain joins TRBV9 to TRBJ2-7; TRBD1 is a possible D gene (6 bases). Sample: peripheral blood. The origin of this receptor is a woman aged 80 or over with acute or convalescent COVID-19. CDR3 in amino acids: CASSSGQLEQYF. Written as DNA, the CDR3 is TGTGCCAGCAGCTCAGGACAGCTCGAGCAGTACTTC.